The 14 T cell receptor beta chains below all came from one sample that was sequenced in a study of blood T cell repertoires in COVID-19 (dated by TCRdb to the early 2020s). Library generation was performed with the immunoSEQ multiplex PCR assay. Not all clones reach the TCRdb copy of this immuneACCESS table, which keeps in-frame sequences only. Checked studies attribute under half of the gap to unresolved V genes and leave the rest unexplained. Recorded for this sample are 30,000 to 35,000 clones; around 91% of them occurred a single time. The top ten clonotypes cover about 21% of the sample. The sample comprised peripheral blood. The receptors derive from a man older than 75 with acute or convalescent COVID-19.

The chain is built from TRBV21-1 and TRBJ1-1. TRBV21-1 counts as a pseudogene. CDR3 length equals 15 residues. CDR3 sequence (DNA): TGTGCCAGCAGCAAAGTGGGGGGGGTGAACACTGAAGCTTTCTTT. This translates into CASSKVGGVNTEAFF.

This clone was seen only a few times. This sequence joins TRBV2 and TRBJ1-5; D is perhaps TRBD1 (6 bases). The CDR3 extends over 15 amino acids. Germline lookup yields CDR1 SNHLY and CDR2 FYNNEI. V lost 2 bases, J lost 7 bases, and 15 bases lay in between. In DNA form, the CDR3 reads TGTGCCAGCAGTGAAAGGACAGCCCGTGGGCAGCCCCAGCATTTT. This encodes CASSERTARGQPQHF.

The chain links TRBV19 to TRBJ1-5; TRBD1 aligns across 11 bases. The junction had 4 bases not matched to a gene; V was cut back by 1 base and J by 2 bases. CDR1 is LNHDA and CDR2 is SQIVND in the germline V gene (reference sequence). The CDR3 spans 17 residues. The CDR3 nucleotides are TGTGCCAGTAGTATAGCCCCGGGACAGGGGGGCAATCAGCCCCAGCATTTT. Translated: CASSIAPGQGGNQPQHF. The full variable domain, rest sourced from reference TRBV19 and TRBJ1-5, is DGGITQSPKYLFRKEGQNVTLSCEQNLNHDAMYWYRQDPGQGLRLIYYSQIVNDFQKGDIAEGYSVSREKKESFPLTVTSAQKNPTAFYLCASSIAPGQGGNQPQHFGDGTRLSIL.

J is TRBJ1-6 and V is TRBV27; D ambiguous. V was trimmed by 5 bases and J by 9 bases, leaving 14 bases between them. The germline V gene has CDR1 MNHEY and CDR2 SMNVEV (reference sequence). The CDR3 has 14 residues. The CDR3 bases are TGTGCCAGCAGTCCCCGAATCCCTATTTCACCCCTCCACTTT. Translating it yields CASSPRIPISPLHF.

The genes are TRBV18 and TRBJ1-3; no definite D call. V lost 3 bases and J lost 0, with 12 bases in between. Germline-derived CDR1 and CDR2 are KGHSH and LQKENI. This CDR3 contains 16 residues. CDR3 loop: CASSPNQRSSGNTIYF. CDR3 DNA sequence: TGTGCCAGCTCACCTAACCAGCGGAGCTCTGGAAACACCATATATTTT.

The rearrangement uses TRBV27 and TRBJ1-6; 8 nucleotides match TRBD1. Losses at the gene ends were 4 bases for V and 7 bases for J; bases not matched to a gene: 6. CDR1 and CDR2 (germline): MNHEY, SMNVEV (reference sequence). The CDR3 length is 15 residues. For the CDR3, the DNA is TGTGCCAGCAGTTGGACAGGGATAAAAAATTCACCCCTCCACTTT. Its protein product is CASSWTGIKNSPLHF.

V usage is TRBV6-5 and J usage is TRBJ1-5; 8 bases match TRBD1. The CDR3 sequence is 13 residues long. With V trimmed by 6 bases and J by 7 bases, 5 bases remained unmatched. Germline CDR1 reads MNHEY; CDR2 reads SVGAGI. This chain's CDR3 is CASRDRGQQPQHF. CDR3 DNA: TGTGCCAGCAGAGACAGGGGACAACAGCCCCAGCATTTT.

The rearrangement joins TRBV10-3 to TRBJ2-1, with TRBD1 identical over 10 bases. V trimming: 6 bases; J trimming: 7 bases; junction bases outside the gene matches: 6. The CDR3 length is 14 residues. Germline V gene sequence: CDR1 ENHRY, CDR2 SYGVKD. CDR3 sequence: CAISPRQGANEQFF. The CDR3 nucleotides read TGTGCCATCAGCCCCCGACAGGGGGCGAATGAGCAGTTCTTC.

The CDR3 loop is CASSYLWTGDYGYTF. CDR3 coding DNA: TGCGCCAGCAGCTACCTCTGGACAGGGGACTATGGCTACACCTTC. The V call is TRBV5-1, the J call TRBJ1-2; 9 bases are shared with TRBD1. The germline gives CDR1 SGHRS, CDR2 YFSETQ. The V gene end was trimmed by 3 bases and the J gene end by 3 bases; junction bases not matched to a gene: 6. This CDR3 has 15 amino acids.

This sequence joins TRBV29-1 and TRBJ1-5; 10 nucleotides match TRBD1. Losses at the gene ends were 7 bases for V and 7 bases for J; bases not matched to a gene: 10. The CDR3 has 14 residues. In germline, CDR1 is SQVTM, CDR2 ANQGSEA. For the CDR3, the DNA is TGCAGCGCAGGGACAGGGGCTGGTGGCCAGCCCCAGCATTTT. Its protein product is CSAGTGAGGQPQHF.

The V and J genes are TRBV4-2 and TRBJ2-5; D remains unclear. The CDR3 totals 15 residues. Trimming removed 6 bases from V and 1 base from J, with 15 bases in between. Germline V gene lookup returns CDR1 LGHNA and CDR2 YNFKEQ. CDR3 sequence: CASSLFTAVQETQYF. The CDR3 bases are TGTGCCAGCAGTCTTTTTACAGCAGTCCAAGAGACCCAGTACTTC.

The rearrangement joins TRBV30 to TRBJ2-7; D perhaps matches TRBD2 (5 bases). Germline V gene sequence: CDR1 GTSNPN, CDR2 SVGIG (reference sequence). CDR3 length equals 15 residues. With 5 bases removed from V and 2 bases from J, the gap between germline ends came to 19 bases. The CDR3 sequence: CAWGLRGRPTYEQYF. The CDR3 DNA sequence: TGTGCCTGGGGCCTACGGGGTAGACCTACCTACGAGCAGTACTTC. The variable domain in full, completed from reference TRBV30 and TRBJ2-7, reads SQTIHQWPATLVQPVGSPLSLECTVEGTSNPNLYWYRQAAGRGLQLLFYSVGIGQISSEVPQNLSASRPQDRQFILSSKKLLLSDSGFYLCAWGLRGRPTYEQYFGPGTRLTVT.

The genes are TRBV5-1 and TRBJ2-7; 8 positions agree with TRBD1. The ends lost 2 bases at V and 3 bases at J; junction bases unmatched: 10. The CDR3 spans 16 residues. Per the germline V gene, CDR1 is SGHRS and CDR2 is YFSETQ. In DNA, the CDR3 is TGCGCCAGCAGCTTACCCAGGGGGCAGAGGGGCTACGAGCAGTACTTC. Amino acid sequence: CASSLPRGQRGYEQYF.

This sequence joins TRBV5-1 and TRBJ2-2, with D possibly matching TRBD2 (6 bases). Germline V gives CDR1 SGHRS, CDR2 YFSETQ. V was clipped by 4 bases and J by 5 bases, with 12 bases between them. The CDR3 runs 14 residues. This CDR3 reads CASSGGLDTGELFF. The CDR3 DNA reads TGCGCCAGCAGCGGAGGGCTGGATACCGGGGAGCTGTTTTTT.